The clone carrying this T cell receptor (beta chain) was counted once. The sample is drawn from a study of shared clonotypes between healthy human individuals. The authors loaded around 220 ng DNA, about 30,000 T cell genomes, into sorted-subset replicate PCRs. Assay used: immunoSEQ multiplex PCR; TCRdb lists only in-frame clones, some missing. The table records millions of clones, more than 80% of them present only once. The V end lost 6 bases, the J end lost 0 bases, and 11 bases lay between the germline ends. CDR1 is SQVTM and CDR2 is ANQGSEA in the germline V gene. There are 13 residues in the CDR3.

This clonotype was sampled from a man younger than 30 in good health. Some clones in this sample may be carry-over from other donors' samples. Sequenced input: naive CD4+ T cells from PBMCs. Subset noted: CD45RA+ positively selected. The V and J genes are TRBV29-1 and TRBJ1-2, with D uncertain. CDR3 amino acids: CSVVRGTNYGYTF. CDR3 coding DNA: TGCAGCGTCGTCCGGGGTACTAACTATGGCTACACCTTC.